The next 14 T cell receptor beta chains were all read from a single sample in a study of blood T cell repertoires in COVID-19 (dated by TCRdb to between 2020 and 2021). The library was produced with the immunoSEQ multiplex PCR assay. Drawn from immuneACCESS, this table holds only the in-frame rearrangements with V and J called that TCRdb kept. Clones are partly lost; checked studies trace under half to an unresolved V gene and leave the rest unexplained. This sample gives about 290,000 clones in total; about 82% of them show up just once. Together, the top ten hold approximately 4.1% of the sample. The sequenced material came from peripheral blood. The receptor set was obtained from a woman in her 50s with active or convalescent COVID-19.

This sequence joins TRBV6-5 and TRBJ1-2, with a weak D call TRBD1 (6 bases). Deletions cut 0 bases from V and 8 bases from J, with 10 bases between. CDR3 length: 13 amino acids. Germline loops: CDR1 MNHEY, CDR2 SVGAGI. CDR3 sequence: CASSYSQGFGYTF. CDR3 sequence (DNA): TGTGCCAGCAGTTACTCACAGGGCTTCGGCTACACCTTC.

V is TRBV5-1 and J is TRBJ2-5; no clear D. Trimming cost V 6 bases and J 5 bases, with 23 bases left between them. The CDR3 is 16 residues long. CDR1 is SGHRS and CDR2 is YFSETQ in the germline V gene. The CDR3 spells CASTLRDGGMTETQYF. The DNA for the CDR3 is TGCGCCAGCACCCTGAGAGACGGTGGCATGACTGAGACCCAGTACTTC.

The CDR3 loop reads CASSFGGPGNTIYF. As DNA, the CDR3 is TGTGCCAGCAGTTTCGGGGGGCCAGGAAACACCATATATTTT. The V and J genes are TRBV27 and TRBJ1-3; TRBD1 might be the D (6 bases). The CDR3 contains 14 residues. The germline V and J ends were trimmed by 3 bases and 4 bases, with 10 bases remaining between them. Germline CDR1 is MNHEY and CDR2 is SMNVEV (reference sequence).

The chain carries TRBV10-1 and TRBJ1-5; D not certain. In germline, CDR1 is WNHNN, CDR2 SYGVQD (reference sequence). There are 13 residues in the CDR3. The germline V and J ends were trimmed by 6 bases and 0 bases, with 6 bases remaining between them. For the CDR3, the DNA is TGCGCCAGCAGACCCTATAGCAATCAGCCCCAGCATTTT. It yields the protein CASRPYSNQPQHF.

V is TRBV19 and J is TRBJ2-2, with a tentative D call TRBD2 (6 bases). Germline lookup yields CDR1 LNHDA and CDR2 SQIVND (reference sequence). Deletions cut 4 bases from V and 6 bases from J, with 15 bases between. This CDR3 is 15 amino acids long. The CDR3 region is CASSRGMSGAGELFF. The CDR3 coding sequence is TGTGCCAGTAGTAGGGGCATGTCGGGGGCCGGGGAGCTGTTTTTT.

The J gene is TRBJ1-5, the V gene TRBV28; TRBD1 is a possible D gene (6 bases). Trimming shortened V by 5 bases and J by 2 bases, and 19 bases separated the two germline ends. Germline V gene data show CDR1 as MDHEN and CDR2 as SYDVKM. This CDR3 region has 17 residues. As DNA, the CDR3 is TGTGCCAGCAGTGCCCAGGGGAGGGCCGGGGGCAATCAGCCCCAGCATTTT. Its translation: CASSAQGRAGGNQPQHF.

The rearrangement joins TRBV5-1 to TRBJ2-3, with 10 bases lining up with TRBD2. V dropped 2 bases and J dropped 3; count of bases not matched to a gene: 3. Germline lookup yields CDR1 SGHRS and CDR2 YFSETQ. The CDR3 consists of 15 residues. The CDR3 region is CASSLSGRDTDTQYF. The CDR3 DNA sequence: TGCGCCAGCAGCTTAAGCGGGAGGGATACAGATACGCAGTATTTT.

V gene TRBV5-4 combines with J gene TRBJ2-2, with 15 nucleotides matching TRBD2. This CDR3 spans 18 amino acids. Losses at the gene ends were 3 bases for V and 3 bases for J; bases not matched to a gene: 6. CDR1 SGHNT and CDR2 YYREEE come from the germline V gene (reference sequence). CDR3 loop: CASSSGLAGGRYTGELFF. The CDR3 DNA sequence: TGTGCCAGCAGCTCTGGACTAGCGGGAGGGCGGTACACCGGGGAGCTGTTTTTT.

V usage is TRBV7-3 and J usage is TRBJ2-1; 7 nucleotides line up with TRBD2. Germline values: CDR1 SGHTA, CDR2 FQGTGA. Trimming at V came to 5 bases and at J to 9 bases, leaving 10 bases not matched to a gene. The CDR3 is made up of 14 amino acids. This CDR3 reads CASSGSGPGGEQFF. CDR3 nucleotides: TGTGCCAGCAGCGGTAGCGGTCCGGGAGGTGAGCAGTTCTTC.

The chain uses TRBV18 and TRBJ1-3, with a possible D match to TRBD1 (5 bases). This CDR3 spans 19 amino acids. Trimming removed 3 bases at V and 1 base at J, with 22 bases between. Per the germline V gene, CDR1 is KGHSH and CDR2 is LQKENI. The CDR3 region is CASSPSLGRWTLSGNTIYF. CDR3 nucleotides: TGTGCCAGCTCACCTTCCCTCGGACGGTGGACACTATCTGGAAACACCATATATTTT. Full variable domain (rest looked up from reference TRBV18 and TRBJ1-3): NAGVMQNPRHLVRRRGQEARLRCSPMKGHSHVYWYRQLPEEGLKFMVYLQKENIIDESGMPKERFSAEFPKEGPSILRIQQVVRGDSAAYFCASSPSLGRWTLSGNTIYFGEGSWLTVV.

The chain couples TRBV9 to TRBJ1-3, with D perhaps matching TRBD1 (5 bases). CDR1 SGDLS and CDR2 YYNGEE come from the germline V gene. The CDR3 runs to 16 residues. V lost 0 bases and J 1 base, leaving 11 bases between the germline ends. The CDR3 DNA is TGTGCCAGCAGCGTAGATCTAAGGGGTTCTGGAAACACCATATATTTT. It specifies CASSVDLRGSGNTIYF.

The V call is TRBV10-3, the J call TRBJ1-5, with 9 bases lining up with TRBD1. The germline V gene encodes CDR1 ENHRY and CDR2 SYGVKD. This CDR3 has 15 amino acids. Losses at the gene ends were 7 bases for V and 2 bases for J; bases not matched to a gene: 6. CDR3 amino acids: CAINTGGLGNQPQHF. As DNA, the CDR3 is TGTGCCATCAATACAGGGGGCCTCGGCAATCAGCCCCAGCATTTT.

The chain couples TRBV24-1 to TRBJ1-5; weak D call: TRBD1 (5 bases). CDR1 KGHDR and CDR2 SFDVKD come from the germline V gene. Trimming cost V 2 bases and J 6 bases, with 10 bases left between them. The CDR3 is made up of 14 amino acids. The CDR3 is CATSDSPGGQPQHF. CDR3 in DNA: TGTGCCACCAGTGATTCTCCGGGGGGTCAGCCCCAGCATTTT.

The chain carries TRBV4-2 and TRBJ2-7, with 7 bases identical to TRBD1. The germline V gene has CDR1 LGHNA and CDR2 YNFKEQ. The CDR3 consists of 15 residues. V lost 0 bases, J lost 6 bases, and 8 bases stayed unmatched. The CDR3 DNA reads as TGTGCCAGCAGCCAAGATTCTAGGGGGCGCGGCGAGCAGTACTTC. This codes for CASSQDSRGRGEQYF.